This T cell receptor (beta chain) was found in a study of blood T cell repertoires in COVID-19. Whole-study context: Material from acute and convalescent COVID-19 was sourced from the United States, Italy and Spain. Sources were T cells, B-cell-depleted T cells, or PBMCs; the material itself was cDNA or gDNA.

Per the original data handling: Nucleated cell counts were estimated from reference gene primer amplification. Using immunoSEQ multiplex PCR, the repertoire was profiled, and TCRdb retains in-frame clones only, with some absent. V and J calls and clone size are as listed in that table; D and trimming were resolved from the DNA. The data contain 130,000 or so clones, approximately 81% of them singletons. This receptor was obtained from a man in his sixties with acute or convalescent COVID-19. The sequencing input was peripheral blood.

The CDR3 DNA reads as TGTGCCAGCAGCCAACGCAGGGTTGATTCACCCCTCCACTTT. This encodes CASSQRRVDSPLHF. V is TRBV14 and J is TRBJ1-6; TRBD1 might be the D (5 bases). Trimming cost V 2 bases and J 8 bases, with 10 bases left between them. The CDR3 runs to 14 residues. Per the germline V gene, CDR1 is SGHDN and CDR2 is FVKESK.